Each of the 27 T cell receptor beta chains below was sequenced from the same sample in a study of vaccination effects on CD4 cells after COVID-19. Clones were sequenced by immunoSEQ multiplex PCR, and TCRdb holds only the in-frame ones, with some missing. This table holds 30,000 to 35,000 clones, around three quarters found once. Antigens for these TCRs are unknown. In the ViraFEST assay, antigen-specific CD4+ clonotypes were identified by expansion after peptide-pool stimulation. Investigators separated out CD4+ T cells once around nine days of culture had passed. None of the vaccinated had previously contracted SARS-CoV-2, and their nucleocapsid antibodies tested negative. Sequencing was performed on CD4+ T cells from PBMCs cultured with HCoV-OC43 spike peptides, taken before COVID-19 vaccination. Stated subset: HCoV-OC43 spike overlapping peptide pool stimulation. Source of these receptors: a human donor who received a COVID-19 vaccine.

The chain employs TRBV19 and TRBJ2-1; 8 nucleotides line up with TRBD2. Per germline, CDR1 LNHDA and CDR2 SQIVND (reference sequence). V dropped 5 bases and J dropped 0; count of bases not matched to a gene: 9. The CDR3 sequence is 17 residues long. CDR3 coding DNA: TGTGCCAGTAGTCCCCTCCCCGGGGGGGCCTCCTACAATGAGCAGTTCTTC. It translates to CASSPLPGGASYNEQFF.

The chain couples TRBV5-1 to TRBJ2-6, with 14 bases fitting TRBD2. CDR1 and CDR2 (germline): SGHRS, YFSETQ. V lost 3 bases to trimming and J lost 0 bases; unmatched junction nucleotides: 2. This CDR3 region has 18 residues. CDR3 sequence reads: CASSSGLAGGSGANVLTF. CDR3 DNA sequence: TGCGCCAGCAGCTCCGGACTAGCGGGAGGCTCTGGGGCCAACGTCCTGACTTTC.

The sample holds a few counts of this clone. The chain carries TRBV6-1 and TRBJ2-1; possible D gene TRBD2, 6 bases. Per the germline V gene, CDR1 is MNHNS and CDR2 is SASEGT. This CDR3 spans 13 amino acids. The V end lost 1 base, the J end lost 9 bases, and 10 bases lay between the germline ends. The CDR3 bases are TGTGCCAGCAGTGAAGTCGGAGGGAGTGAGCAGTTCTTC. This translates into CASSEVGGSEQFF.

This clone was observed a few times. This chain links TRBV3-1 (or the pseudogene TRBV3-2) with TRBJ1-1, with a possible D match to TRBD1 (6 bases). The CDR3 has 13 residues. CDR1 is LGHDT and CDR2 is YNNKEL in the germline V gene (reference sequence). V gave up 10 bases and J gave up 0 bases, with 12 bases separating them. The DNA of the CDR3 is TGTGCCACCTACGACAGGATGAACACTGAAGCTTTCTTT. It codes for CATYDRMNTEAFF.

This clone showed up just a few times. The CDR3 is CASSESVGAFF. CDR3 DNA sequence: TGCGCCAGCAGTGAGTCAGTCGGAGCTTTCTTT. The chain is built from TRBV10-1 and TRBJ1-1; D remains ambiguous. CDR1 WNHNN and CDR2 SYGVQD come from the germline V gene (reference sequence). Trimming removed 0 bases from V and 10 bases from J, with 6 bases in between. The CDR3 consists of 11 residues.

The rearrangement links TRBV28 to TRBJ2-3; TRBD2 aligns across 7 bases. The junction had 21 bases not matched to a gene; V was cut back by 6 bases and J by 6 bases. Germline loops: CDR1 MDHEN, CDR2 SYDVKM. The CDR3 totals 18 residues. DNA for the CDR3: TGTGCCAGCAGATTGGGGTTGTGGTGGAGGGAGGGCAAGGATACGCAGTATTTT. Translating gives CASRLGLWWREGKDTQYF.

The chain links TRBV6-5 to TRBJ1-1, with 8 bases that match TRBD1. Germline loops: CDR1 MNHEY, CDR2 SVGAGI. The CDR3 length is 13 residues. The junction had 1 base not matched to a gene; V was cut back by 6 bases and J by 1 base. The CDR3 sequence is CASRGTGNTEAFF. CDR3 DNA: TGTGCCAGCAGAGGGACAGGGAACACTGAAGCTTTCTTT.

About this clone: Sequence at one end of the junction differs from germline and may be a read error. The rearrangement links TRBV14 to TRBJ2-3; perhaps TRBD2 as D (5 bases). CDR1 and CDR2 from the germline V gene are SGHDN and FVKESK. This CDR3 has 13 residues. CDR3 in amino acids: CASSRNQLDPQYF. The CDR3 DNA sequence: TGTGCCAGCAGCCGAAACCAACTAGATCCGCAGTATTTT.

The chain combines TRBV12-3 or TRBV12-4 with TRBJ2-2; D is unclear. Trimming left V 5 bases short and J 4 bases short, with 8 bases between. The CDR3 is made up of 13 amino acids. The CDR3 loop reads CASSPTATGELFF. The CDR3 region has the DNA TGTGCCAGCAGTCCAACAGCCACCGGGGAGCTGTTTTTT.

CDR3 amino acids: CASSWVADEQFF. For the CDR3, the DNA is TGTGCCAGCAGCTGGGTGGCAGATGAGCAGTTCTTC. This rearrangement joins TRBV7-9 to TRBJ2-1; D call uncertain. CDR1 SEHNR and CDR2 FQNEAQ come from the germline V gene (reference sequence). V was pared by 4 bases and J by 8 bases, with 9 bases between. This CDR3 spans 12 amino acids.

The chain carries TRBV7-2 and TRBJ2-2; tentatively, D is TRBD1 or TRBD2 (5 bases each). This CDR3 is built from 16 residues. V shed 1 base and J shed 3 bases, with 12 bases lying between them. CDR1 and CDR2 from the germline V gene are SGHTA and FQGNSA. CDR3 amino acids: CASSLGPGTYTGELFF. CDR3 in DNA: TGTGCCAGCAGCTTAGGCCCGGGGACGTACACCGGGGAGCTGTTTTTT.

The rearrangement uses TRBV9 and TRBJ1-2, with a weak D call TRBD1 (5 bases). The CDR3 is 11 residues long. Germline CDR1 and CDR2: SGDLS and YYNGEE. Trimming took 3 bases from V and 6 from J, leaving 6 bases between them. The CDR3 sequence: CASSGGDGYTF. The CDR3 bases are TGTGCCAGCAGCGGGGGGGATGGCTACACCTTC.

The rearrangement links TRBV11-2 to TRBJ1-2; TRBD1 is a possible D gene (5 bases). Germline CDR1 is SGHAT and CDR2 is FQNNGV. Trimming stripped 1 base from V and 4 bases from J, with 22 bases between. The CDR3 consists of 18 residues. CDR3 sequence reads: CASSLVERKRGLGYGYTF. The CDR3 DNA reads TGTGCCAGCAGCTTAGTGGAGAGGAAACGGGGACTGGGCTATGGCTACACCTTC.

The CDR3 bases are TGCGCCAGCAGCCAAACGTTCGTAGCCAAAAACATTCAGTACTTC. This encodes CASSQTFVAKNIQYF. The chain recombines TRBV4-1 with TRBJ2-4; no definite D call. This CDR3 region has 15 residues. In germline, CDR1 is MGHRA, CDR2 YSYEKL. Trimming pared 2 bases from V and 0 bases from J, leaving 8 bases between.

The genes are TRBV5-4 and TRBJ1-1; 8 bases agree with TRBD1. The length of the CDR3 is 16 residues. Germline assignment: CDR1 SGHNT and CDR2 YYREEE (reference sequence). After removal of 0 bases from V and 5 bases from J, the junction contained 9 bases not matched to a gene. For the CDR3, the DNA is TGTGCCAGCAGCTTGGCGGCAGGGGGCGCATTAACTGAAGCTTTCTTT. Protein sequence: CASSLAAGGALTEAFF.

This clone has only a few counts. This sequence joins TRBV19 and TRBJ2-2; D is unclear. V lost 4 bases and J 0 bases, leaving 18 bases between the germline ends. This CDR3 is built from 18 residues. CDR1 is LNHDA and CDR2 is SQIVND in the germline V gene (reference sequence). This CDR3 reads CASSKAPRLTANTGELFF. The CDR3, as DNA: TGTGCCAGTAGTAAAGCCCCCAGGTTAACTGCGAACACCGGGGAGCTGTTTTTT. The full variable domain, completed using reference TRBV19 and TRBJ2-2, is DGGITQSPKYLFRKEGQNVTLSCEQNLNHDAMYWYRQDPGQGLRLIYYSQIVNDFQKGDIAEGYSVSREKKESFPLTVTSAQKNPTAFYLCASSKAPRLTANTGELFFGEGSRLTVL.

The CDR3 sequence: CASSSGLVGNIQYF. CDR3 coding DNA: TGTGCCAGCAGCTCTGGACTAGTGGGAAACATTCAGTACTTC. The gene calls are TRBV11-1 and TRBJ2-4; 7 bases line up with TRBD2. CDR1 SGHAT and CDR2 FQDESV come from the germline V gene (reference sequence). Trimming cost V 4 bases and J 6 bases; bases outside gene matches: 6. The CDR3 spans 14 residues.

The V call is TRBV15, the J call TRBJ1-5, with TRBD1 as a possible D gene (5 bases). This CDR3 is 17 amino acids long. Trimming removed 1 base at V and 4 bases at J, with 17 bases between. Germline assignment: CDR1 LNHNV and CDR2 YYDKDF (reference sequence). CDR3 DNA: TGTGCCACCAGCAGAGTTCTTGGGGGGAGGGGTAATCAGCCCCAGCATTTT. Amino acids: CATSRVLGGRGNQPQHF.

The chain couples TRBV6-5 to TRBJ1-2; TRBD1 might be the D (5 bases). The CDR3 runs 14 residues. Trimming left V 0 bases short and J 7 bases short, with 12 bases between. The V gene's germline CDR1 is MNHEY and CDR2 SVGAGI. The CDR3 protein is CASSYSIQGGGYTF. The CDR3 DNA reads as TGTGCCAGCAGTTACTCGATTCAGGGCGGTGGCTACACCTTC.

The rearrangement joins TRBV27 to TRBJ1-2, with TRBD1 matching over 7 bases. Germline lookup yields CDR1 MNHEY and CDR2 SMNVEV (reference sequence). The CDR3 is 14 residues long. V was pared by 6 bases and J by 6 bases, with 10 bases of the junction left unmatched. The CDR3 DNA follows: TGTGCCAGCAGCCCCGGACAGGTGTCTGATGGCTACACCTTC. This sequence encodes CASSPGQVSDGYTF.

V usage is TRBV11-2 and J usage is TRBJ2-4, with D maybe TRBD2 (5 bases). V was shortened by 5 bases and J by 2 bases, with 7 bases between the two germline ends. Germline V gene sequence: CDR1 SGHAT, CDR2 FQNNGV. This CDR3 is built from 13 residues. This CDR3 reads CASSPGTKNIQYF. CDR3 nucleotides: TGTGCCAGCAGCCCGGGGACCAAAAACATTCAGTACTTC.

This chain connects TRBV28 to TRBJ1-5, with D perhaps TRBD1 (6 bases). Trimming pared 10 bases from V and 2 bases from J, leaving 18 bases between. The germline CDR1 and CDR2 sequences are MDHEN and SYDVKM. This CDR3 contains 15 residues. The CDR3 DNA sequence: TGTGCCACCTCGACCACAGGGTGGCGCAATCAGCCCCAGCATTTT. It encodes CATSTTGWRNQPQHF.

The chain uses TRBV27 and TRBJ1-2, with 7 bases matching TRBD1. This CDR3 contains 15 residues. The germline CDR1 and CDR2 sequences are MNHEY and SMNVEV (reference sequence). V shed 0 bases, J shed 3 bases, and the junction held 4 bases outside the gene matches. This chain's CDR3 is CASSLSPTGDYGYTF. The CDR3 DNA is TGTGCCAGCAGTTTATCGCCCACAGGGGACTATGGCTACACCTTC.

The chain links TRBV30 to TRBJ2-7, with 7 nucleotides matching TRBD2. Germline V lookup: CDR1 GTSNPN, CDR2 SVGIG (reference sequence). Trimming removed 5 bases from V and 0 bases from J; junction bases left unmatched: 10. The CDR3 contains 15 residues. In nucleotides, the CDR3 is TGTGCCTGGCATGGGGGGGAGCATCCCTCCTACGAGCAGTACTTC. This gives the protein CAWHGGEHPSYEQYF.

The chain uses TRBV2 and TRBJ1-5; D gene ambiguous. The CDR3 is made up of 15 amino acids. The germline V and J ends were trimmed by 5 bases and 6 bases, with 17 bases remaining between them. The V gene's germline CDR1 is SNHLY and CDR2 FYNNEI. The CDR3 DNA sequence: TGTGCCAGCAGTTTCCGGACGGCCACCGGTCAGCCCCAGCATTTT. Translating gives CASSFRTATGQPQHF.

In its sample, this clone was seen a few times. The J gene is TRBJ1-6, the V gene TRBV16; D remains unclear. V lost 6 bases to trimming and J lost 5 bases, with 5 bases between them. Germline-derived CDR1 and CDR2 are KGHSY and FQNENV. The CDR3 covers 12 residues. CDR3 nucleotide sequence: TGTGCCAGCAGGGAGGATAATTCACCCCTCCACTTT. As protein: CASREDNSPLHF.

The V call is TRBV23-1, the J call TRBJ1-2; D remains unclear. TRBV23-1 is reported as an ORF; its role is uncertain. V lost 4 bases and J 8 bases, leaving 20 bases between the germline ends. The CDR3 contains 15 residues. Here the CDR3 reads CASSRVPPNPEGYTF. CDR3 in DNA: TGCGCCAGCAGTCGAGTACCGCCGAACCCGGAAGGCTACACCTTC.